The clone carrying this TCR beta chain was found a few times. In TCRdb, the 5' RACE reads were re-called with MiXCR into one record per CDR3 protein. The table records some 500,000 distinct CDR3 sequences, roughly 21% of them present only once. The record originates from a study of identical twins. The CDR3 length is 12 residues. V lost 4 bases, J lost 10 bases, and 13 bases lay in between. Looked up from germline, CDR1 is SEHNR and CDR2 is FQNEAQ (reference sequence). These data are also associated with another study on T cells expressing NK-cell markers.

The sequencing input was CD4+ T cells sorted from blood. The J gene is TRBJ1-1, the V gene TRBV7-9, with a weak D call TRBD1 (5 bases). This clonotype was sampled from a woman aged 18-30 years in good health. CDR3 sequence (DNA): TGTGCCAGCAGCTCTATGGCAGGGAGAGCTTTCTTT. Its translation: CASSSMAGRAFF. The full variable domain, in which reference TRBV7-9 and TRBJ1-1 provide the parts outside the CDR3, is DTGVSQNPRHKITKRGQNVTFRCDPISEHNRLYWYRQTLGQGPEFLTYFQNEAQLEKSRLLSDRFSAERPKGSFSTLEIQRTEQGDSAMYLCASSSMAGRAFFGQGTRLTVV.